This entry describes one T cell receptor (beta chain). Its antigen is undetermined. This sample was taken from a study of CD8+ T cells in alopecia areata. TCR sequencing used cDNA made by reverse transcription of extracted RNA. The repertoire was sequenced with immunoSEQ multiplex PCR; TCRdb's copy has only in-frame clones and lacks some. Among 150,000 to 200,000 clones listed, less than 75% were seen once. Study-wide findings and caveats: Higher clonality was seen in lesional scalp than in normal scalp, especially in alopecia totalis/universalis.

Using a FACSAria, the CD4+ and CD8+ T cells were sorted from the PBMCs. CDR1 is SGHVS and CDR2 is FNYEAQ in the germline V gene. The ends lost 2 bases at V and 2 bases at J; junction bases unmatched: 8. The CDR3 length is 19 residues. The sample was CD8+ T cells sorted from blood, taken at week 0. The chain has TRBV7-6 and TRBJ2-3, with 15 nucleotides matching TRBD2. The clonotype comes from a human donor with alopecia areata. For the CDR3, the DNA is TGTGCCAGCAGCTTAACATATCGGACTAGCGGGGGGGACACAGATACGCAGTATTTT. It specifies CASSLTYRTSGGDTDTQYF.